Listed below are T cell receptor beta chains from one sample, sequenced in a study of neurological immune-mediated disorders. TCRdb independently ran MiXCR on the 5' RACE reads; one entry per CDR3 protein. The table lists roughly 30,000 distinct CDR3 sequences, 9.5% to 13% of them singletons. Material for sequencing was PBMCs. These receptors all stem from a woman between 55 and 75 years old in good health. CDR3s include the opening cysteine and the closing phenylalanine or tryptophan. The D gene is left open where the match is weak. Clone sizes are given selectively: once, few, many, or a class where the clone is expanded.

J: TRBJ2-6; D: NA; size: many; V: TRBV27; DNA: TGTGCCAGCAGTTTCGGAGACAGCTCTGGGGCCAACGTCCTGACTTTC; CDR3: CASSFGDSSGANVLTF
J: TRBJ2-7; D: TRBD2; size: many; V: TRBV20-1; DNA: TGCAGTGCCGACTTAGGCGGGGGGGCCTACGAGCAGTACTTC; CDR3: CSADLGGGAYEQYF
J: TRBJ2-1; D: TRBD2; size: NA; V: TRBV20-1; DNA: TGCAGTGCTGCCCGGACTAGCGGGGGTGATGAGCAGTTCTTC; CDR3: CSAARTSGGDEQFF
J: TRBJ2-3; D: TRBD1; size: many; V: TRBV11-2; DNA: TGTGCCAGCAGCCTCCGACAGGGAGGCACAGATACGCAGTATTTT; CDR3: CASSLRQGGTDTQYF
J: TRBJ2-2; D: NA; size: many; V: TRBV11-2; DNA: TGTGCCAGCAGCCCTCAGGGCAGGGGTAACACCGGGGAGCTGTTTTTT; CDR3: CASSPQGRGNTGELFF
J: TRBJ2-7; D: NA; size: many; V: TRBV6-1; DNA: TGTGCCAGCAGTGAGGAACCGAGGTCCTACGAGCAGTACTTC; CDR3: CASSEEPRSYEQYF
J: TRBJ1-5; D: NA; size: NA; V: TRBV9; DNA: TGTGCCAGCGGCAGGGAGTATAGCAATCAGCCCCAGCATTTT; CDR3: CASGREYSNQPQHF
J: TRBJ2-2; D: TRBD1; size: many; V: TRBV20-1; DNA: TGCAGTGCTAGTGGACAGGTGAACACCGGGGAGCTGTTTTTT; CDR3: CSASGQVNTGELFF
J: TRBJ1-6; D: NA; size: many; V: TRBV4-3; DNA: TGCGCCAGCAGCCAAGGATATAATTCACCCCTCCACTTT; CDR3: CASSQGYNSPLHF
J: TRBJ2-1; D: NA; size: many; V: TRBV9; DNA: TGTGCCAGCAGCGCCGGGGGATTTTCTTACAATGAGCAGTTCTTC; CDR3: CASSAGGFSYNEQFF
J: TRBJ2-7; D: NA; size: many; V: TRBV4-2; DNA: TGTGCCAGCAGCCAAAAGGGCCGTTCGGCCGCCTACGAGCAGTACTTC; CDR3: CASSQKGRSAAYEQYF
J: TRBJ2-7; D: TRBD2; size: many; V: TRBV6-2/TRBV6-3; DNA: TGTGCCAGCAGTTACCCAACAGGACTAGCGGGGGGCCCATCCTACGAGCAGTACTTC; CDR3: CASSYPTGLAGGPSYEQYF
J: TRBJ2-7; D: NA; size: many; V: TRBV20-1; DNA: TGCAGTGCTAGGGGGCGGACGTTTTCCCCCTACGAGCAGTACTTC; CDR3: CSARGRTFSPYEQYF
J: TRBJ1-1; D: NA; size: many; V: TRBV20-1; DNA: TGCAGTGCCATAGGGCCCGGGACGGTGAACACTGAAGCTTTCTTT; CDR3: CSAIGPGTVNTEAFF
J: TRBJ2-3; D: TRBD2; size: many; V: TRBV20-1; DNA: TGCAGTGCCCGCGGGCCAGCGGGACCCACAGATACGCAGTATTTT; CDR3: CSARGPAGPTDTQYF
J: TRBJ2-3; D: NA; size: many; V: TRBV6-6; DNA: TGTGCCAGCTCCCAGAGGGGATCTAGCACAGATACGCAGTATTTT; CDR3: CASSQRGSSTDTQYF
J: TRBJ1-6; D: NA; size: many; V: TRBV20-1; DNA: TGCAGTGCTAGAAGGGGCACAGGGAGGATCTCCTATAATTCACCCCTCCACTTT; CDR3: CSARRGTGRISYNSPLHF
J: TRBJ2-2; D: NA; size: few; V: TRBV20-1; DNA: TGCAGTGCCGTAGGGCGGAAGAACACCGGGGAGCTGTTTTTT; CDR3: CSAVGRKNTGELFF
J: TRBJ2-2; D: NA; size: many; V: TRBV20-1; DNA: TGCAGTGCTAGTGGGGGGGCCAGCACCGGGGAGCTGTTTTTT; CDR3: CSASGGASTGELFF
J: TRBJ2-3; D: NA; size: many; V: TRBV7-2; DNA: TGTGCCAGCAGTCCTAGGGGGGGTACGCAGTATTTT; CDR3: CASSPRGGTQYF
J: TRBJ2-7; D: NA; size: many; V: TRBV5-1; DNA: TGCGCCAGCAGCTTATACAGGGAGTCCTACGAGCAGTACTTC; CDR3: CASSLYRESYEQYF
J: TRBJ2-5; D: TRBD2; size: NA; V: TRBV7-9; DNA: TGTGCCAGCAGCTCGACGGAGGGAGGGGAGACCCAGTACTTC; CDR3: CASSSTEGGETQYF
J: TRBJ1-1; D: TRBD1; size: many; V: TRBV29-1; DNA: TGCAGCGACCTGACAGGGAATTACGAAGCTTTCTTT; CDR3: CSDLTGNYEAFF
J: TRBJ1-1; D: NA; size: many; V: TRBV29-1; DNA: TGCAGCGTTGATGCTGCGATGAACACTGAAGCTTTCTTT; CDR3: CSVDAAMNTEAFF
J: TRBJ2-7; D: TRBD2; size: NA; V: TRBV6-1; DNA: TGTGCCAGCAGTGATGCGGGGGGAATACGAGAGCAGTACTTC; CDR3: CASSDAGGIREQYF
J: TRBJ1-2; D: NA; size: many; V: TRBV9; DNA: TGTGCCAGCAGCGTAGAATCTTGGGGGGCAGCCTATGGCTACACCTTC; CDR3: CASSVESWGAAYGYTF
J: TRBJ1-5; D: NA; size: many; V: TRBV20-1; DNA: TGCAGTGCTACCAGGGGAGGGGGGGCCAATCAGCCCCAGCATTTT; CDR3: CSATRGGGANQPQHF
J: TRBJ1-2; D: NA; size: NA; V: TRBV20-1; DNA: TGCAGTGCTAGAGAGTGGTCCTATGGCTACACCTTC; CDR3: CSAREWSYGYTF
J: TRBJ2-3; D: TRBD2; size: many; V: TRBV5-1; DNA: TGCGCCAGCAGCTTGTCTGTTAGCGGGGGGACAGATACGCAGTATTTT; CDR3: CASSLSVSGGTDTQYF
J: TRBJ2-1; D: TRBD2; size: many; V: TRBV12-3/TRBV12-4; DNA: TGTGCCAGCAGTTCGGGACTAGCGGGCAATGAGCAGTTCTTC; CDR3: CASSSGLAGNEQFF
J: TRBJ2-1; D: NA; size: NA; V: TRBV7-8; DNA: TGTGCCAGCAGCTTAGTATCTGGGCCCTACAATGAGCAGTTCTTC; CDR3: CASSLVSGPYNEQFF